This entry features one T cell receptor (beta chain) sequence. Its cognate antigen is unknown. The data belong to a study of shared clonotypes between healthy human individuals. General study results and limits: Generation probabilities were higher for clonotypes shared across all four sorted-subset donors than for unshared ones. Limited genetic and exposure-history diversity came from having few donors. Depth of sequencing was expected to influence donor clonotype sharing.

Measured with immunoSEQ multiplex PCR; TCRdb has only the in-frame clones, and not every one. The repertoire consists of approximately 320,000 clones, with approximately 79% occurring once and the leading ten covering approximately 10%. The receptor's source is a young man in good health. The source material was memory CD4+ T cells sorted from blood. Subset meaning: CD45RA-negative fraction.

CDR3: CASSQATGGDITEAFF. The CDR3, as DNA: TGTGCCAGCAGCCAAGCAACCGGAGGGGATATTACTGAAGCTTTCTTT. This chain connects TRBV4-2 to TRBJ1-1; a possible D gene is TRBD1 (5 bases). Germline CDR1 reads LGHNA; CDR2 reads YNFKEQ. The CDR3 is 16 residues long. The V end was cut by 1 base, the J end by 5 bases, with 17 bases between.